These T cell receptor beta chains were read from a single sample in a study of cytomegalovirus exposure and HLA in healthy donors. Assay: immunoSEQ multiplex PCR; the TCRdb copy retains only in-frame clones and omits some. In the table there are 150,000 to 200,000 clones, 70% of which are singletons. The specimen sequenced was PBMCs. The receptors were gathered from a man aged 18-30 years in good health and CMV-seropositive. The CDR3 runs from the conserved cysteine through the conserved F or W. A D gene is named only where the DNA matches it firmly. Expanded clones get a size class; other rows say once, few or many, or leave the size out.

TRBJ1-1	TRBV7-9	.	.	CASSLVSRYTEAFF	TGTGCCAGCAGCTTAGTCTCGAGGTACACTGAAGCTTTCTTT
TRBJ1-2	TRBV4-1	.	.	CASSQDGYGYTF	TGCGCCAGCAGCCAAGACGGCTATGGCTACACCTTC
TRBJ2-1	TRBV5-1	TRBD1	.	CASSLGSWGTGVNEQFF	TGCGCCAGCAGCTTGGGAAGTTGGGGGACAGGGGTCAATGAGCAGTTCTTC
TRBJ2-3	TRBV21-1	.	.	CAAEIRAGESGSTDTQYF	TGTGCCGCGGAGATTCGGGCGGGAGAATCCGGCAGCACAGATACGCAGTATTTT
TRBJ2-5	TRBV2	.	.	CASKRLQETQYF	TGTGCCAGCAAGCGGCTACAAGAGACCCAGTACTTC
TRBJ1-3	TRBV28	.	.	CASSLQGLKLSGNTIYF	TGTGCCAGCAGTCTTCAGGGCCTCAAACTCTCTGGAAACACCATATATTTT
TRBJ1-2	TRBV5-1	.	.	CASSLALLQDGYTF	TGCGCCAGCAGCTTGGCGTTGTTGCAGGATGGCTACACCTTC
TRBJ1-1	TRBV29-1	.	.	CSVITGRNTEAFF	TGCAGCGTAATAACAGGAAGGAACACTGAAGCTTTCTTT
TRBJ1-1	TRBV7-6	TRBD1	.	CASSPRQGSEAFF	TGTGCCAGCAGCCCCCGACAGGGCTCTGAAGCTTTCTTT
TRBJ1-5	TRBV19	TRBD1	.	CASSRQGDNQPQHF	TGTGCCAGTAGTAGACAGGGGGACAATCAGCCCCAGCATTTT
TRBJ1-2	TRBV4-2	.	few	CASSQDWMGSHGYTF	TGTGCCAGCAGCCAAGATTGGATGGGCTCCCATGGCTACACCTTC
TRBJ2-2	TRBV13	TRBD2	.	CASSSLDQAGVQTGELFF	TGTGCCAGCAGCTCCCTTGATCAAGCGGGGGTCCAGACCGGGGAGCTGTTTTTT
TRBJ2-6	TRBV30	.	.	CAWSTTGALSLSGANVLTF	TGTGCCTGGAGTACGACTGGGGCACTAAGTCTCTCCGGGGCCAACGTCCTGACTTTC
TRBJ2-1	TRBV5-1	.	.	CASSPDWGHYNEQFF	TGCGCCAGCAGCCCCGATTGGGGACACTACAATGAGCAGTTCTTC
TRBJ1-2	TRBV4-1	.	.	CASSQDIKGQPGNYGYTF	TGCGCCAGCAGCCAAGATATTAAGGGGCAGCCCGGCAACTATGGCTACACCTTC
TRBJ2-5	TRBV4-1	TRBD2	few	CASSQVASGGFLQETQYF	TGCGCCAGCAGCCAAGTGGCTAGCGGGGGGTTCCTCCAAGAGACCCAGTACTTC
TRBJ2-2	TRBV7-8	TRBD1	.	CASSLQGAGTGELFF	TGTGCCAGCAGCTTACAGGGGGCAGGAACCGGGGAGCTGTTTTTT
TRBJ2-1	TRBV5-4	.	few	CASTPGGRELHEQFF	TGTGCCAGCACCCCCGGGGGGCGGGAGTTGCATGAGCAGTTCTTC
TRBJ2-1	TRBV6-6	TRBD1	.	CASRNTDRRNEQFF	TGTGCCAGCAGAAATACGGACAGGAGAAATGAGCAGTTCTTC
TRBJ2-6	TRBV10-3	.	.	CAMRDSGANVLTF	TGTGCCATGAGGGACTCTGGGGCCAACGTCCTGACTTTC
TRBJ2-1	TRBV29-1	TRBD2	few	CSVTQTSGVGNEQFF	TGCAGCGTCACACAAACTAGCGGGGTGGGGAATGAGCAGTTCTTC
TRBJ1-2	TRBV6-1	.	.	CASSDSYGYTF	TGTGCCAGCAGTGACAGTTATGGCTACACCTTC
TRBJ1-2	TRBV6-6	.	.	CASSSVRGGYGYTF	TGTGCCAGCAGTTCCGTTAGGGGCGGCTATGGCTACACCTTC
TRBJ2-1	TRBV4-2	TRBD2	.	CASSLSPTTSEEQFF	TGTGCCAGCAGCCTGTCCCCTACAACTAGCGAGGAGCAGTTCTTC
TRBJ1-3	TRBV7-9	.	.	CASSYNSDSSGNTIYF	TGTGCCAGCAGCTACAACTCGGACAGTTCTGGAAACACCATATATTTT
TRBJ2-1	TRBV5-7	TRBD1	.	CASSNDRGYNEQFF	TGTGCCAGCAGCAACGACAGGGGTTACAATGAGCAGTTCTTC
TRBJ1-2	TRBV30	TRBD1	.	CAWWARTGGYYGYTF	TGTGCCTGGTGGGCTCGGACAGGGGGGTACTATGGCTACACCTTC
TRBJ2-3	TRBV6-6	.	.	CAPLGTDTQYF	TGTGCCCCCCTAGGCACAGATACGCAGTATTTT
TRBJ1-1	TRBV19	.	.	CASSRGQLVNTEAFF	TGTGCCAGTAGTAGAGGACAGCTCGTGAACACTGAAGCTTTCTTT
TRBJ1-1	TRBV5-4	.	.	CASSLDFDEAFF	TGTGCCAGCAGCCTCGACTTTGATGAAGCTTTCTTT
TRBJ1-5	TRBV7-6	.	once	CASSLNEDFRGSQHF	TGTGCCAGCAGCTTAAACGAAGACTTCAGGGGATCGCAGCATTTT
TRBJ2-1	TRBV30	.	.	CAWRELAAAREQFF	TGTGCCTGGAGGGAACTAGCCGCGGCTAGGGAGCAGTTCTTC
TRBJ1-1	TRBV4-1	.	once	CASSQERGSTEAFF	TGCGCCAGCAGCCAAGAACGAGGCTCCACTGAAGCTTTCTTT
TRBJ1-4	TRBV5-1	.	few	CASSLELDSNEKLFF	TGCGCCAGCAGCTTGGAGCTGGACAGCAATGAAAAACTGTTTTTT
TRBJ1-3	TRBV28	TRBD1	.	CASSLVPGQVSSGNTIYF	TGTGCCAGCAGTTTAGTCCCGGGACAGGTTAGCTCTGGAAACACCATATATTTT
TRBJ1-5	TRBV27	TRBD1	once	CASSSTGADQPQHF	TGTGCCAGCAGTTCGACAGGGGCGGATCAGCCCCAGCATTTT
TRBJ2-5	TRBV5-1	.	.	CASSRPEGGETQYF	TGCGCCAGCAGCCGACCGGAGGGCGGAGAGACCCAGTACTTC
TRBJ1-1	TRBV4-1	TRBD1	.	CASSQVTLSPGTGTEAFF	TGCGCCAGCAGCCAAGTAACCCTATCCCCCGGGACAGGGACTGAAGCTTTCTTT
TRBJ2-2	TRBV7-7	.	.	CASSSQGTGELFF	TGTGCTAGCAGCTCCCAGGGAACCGGGGAGCTGTTTTTT
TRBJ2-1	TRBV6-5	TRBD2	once	CASRTGGRAGEEQFF	TGTGCCAGCAGAACGGGCGGGAGGGCCGGGGAAGAGCAGTTCTTC
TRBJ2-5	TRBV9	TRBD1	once	CASSAGDRVGETQYF	TGTGCCAGCAGCGCAGGAGACAGGGTCGGGGAGACCCAGTACTTC
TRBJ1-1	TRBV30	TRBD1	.	CAWSVQGQGSTEAFF	TGTGCCTGGAGTGTACAGGGACAGGGGAGCACTGAAGCTTTCTTT
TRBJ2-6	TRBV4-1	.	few	CASSQAGVSGANVLTF	TGCGCCAGCAGCCAAGCAGGGGTCTCTGGGGCCAACGTCCTGACTTTC